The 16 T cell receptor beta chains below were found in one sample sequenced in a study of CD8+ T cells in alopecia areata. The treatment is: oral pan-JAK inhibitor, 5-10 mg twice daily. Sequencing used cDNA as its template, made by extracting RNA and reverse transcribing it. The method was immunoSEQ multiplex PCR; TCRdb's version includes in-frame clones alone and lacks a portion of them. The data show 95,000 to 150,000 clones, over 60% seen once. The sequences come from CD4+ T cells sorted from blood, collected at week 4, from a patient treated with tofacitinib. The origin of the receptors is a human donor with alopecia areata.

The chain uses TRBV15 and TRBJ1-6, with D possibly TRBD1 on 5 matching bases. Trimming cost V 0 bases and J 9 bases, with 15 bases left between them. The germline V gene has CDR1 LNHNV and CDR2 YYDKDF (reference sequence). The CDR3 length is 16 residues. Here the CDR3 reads CATSRDRGRVGSPLHF. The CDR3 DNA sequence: TGTGCCACCAGCAGAGATCGCGGCAGGGTCGGTTCACCCCTCCACTTT. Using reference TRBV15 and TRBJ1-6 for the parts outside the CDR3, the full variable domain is DAMVIQNPRYQVTQFGKPVTLSCSQTLNHNVMYWYQQKSSQAPKLLFHYYDKDFNNEADTPDNFQSRRPNTSFCFLDIRSPGLGDTAMYLCATSRDRGRVGSPLHFGNGTRLTVT.

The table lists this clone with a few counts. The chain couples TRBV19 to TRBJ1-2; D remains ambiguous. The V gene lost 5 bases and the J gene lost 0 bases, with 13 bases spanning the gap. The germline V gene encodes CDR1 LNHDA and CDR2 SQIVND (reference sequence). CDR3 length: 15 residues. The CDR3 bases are TGTGCCAGTAGTCCGGCGGCAGAAGCTAACTATGGCTACACCTTC. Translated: CASSPAAEANYGYTF.

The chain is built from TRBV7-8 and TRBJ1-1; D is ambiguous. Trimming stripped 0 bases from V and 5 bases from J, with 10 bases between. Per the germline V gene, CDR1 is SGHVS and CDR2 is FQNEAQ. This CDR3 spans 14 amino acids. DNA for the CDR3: TGTGCCAGCAGCTTAGCGTGGTGGGGTACTGAAGCTTTCTTT. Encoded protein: CASSLAWWGTEAFF.

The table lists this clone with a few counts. CDR3 sequence: CASSQEWSNEQYF. In DNA, the CDR3 is TGTGCCAGCAGCCAAGAGTGGTCAAACGAGCAGTACTTC. The rearrangement links TRBV11-2 to TRBJ2-7; D call uncertain. V was shortened by 5 bases and J by 5 bases, with 13 bases between the two germline ends. CDR3 length: 13 amino acids. Germline V gene sequence: CDR1 SGHAT, CDR2 FQNNGV.

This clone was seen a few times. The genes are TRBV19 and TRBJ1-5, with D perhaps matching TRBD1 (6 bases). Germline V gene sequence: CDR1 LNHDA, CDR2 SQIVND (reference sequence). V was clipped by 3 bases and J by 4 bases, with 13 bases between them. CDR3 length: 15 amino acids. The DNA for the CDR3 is TGTGCCAGTAGTATGGCCGGGCAGGGGAATCAGCCCCAGCATTTT. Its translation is CASSMAGQGNQPQHF.

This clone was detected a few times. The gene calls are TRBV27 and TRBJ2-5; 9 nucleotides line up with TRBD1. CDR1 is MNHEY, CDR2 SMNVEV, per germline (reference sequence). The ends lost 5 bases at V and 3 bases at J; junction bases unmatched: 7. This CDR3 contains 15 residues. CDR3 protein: CASSPLGQGKETQYF. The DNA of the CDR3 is TGTGCCAGCAGTCCCCTGGGACAGGGTAAAGAGACCCAGTACTTC.

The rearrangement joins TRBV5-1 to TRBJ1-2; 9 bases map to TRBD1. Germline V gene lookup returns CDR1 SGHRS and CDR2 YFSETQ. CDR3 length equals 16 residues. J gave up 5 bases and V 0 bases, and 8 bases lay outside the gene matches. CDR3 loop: CASSLGHSGQGYGYTF. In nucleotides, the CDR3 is TGCGCCAGCAGCTTGGGACATTCGGGACAGGGATATGGCTACACCTTC.

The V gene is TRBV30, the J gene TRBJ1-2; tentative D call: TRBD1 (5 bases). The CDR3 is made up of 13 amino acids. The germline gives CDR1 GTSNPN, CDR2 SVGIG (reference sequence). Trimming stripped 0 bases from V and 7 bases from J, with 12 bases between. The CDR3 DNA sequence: TGTGCCTGGAGTGTACACGGGGGAGGTGGCTACACCTTC. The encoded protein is CAWSVHGGGGYTF.

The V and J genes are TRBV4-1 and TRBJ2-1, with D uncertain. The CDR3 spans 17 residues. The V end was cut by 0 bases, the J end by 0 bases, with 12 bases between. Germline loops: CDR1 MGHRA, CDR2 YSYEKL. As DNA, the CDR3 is TGCGCCAGCAGCCAAGATCCGTTCGTAAGCTCCTACAATGAGCAGTTCTTC. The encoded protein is CASSQDPFVSSYNEQFF.

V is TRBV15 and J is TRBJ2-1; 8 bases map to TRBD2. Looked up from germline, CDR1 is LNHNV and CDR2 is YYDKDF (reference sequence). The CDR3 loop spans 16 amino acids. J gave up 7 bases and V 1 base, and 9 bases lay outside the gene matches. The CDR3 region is CATSRGTGGPSNEQFF. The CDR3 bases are TGTGCCACCAGCAGAGGAACGGGAGGGCCCTCGAATGAGCAGTTCTTC.

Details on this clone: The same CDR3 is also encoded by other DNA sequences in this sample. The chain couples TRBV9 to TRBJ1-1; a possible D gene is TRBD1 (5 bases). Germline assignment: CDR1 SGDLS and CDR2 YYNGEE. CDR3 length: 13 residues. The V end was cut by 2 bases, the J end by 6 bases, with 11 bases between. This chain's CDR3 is CASSVQPRAEAFF. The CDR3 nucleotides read TGTGCCAGCAGCGTCCAACCCAGGGCTGAAGCTTTCTTT.

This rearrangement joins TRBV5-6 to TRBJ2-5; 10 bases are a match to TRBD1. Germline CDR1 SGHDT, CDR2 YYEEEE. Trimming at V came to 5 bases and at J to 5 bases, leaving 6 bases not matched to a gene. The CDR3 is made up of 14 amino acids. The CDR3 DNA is TGTGCCAGCAGAAGACAGGGGGCGGGGGAGACCCAGTACTTC. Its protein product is CASRRQGAGETQYF. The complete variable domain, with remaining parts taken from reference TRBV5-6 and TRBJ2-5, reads DAGVTQSPTHLIKTRGQQVTLRCSPKSGHDTVSWYQQALGQGPQFIFQYYEEEERQRGNFPDRFSGHQFPNYSSELNVNALLLGDSALYLCASRRQGAGETQYFGPGTRLLVL.

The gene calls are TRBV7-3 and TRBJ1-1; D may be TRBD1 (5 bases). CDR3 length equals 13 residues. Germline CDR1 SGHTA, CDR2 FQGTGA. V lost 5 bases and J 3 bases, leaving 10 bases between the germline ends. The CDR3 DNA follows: TGTGCCAGCAGCCCAGGGAGGGACACTGAAGCTTTCTTT. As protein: CASSPGRDTEAFF.

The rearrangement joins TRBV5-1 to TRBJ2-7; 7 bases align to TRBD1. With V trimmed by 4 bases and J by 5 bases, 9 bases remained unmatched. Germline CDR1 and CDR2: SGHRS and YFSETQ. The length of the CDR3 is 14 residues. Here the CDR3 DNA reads TGCGCCAGCAGCCCCCCCGGACAGGCGGACGAGCAGTACTTC. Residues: CASSPPGQADEQYF.

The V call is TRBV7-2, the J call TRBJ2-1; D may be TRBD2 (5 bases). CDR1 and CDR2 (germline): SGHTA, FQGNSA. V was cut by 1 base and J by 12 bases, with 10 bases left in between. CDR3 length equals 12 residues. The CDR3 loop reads CASSLDPTTQFF. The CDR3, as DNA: TGTGCCAGCAGCTTAGACCCGACTACGCAGTTCTTC.

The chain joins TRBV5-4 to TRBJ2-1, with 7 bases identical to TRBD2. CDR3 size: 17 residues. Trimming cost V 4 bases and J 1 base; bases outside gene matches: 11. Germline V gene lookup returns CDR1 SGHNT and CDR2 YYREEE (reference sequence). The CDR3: CASSLRGGGSSYNEQFF. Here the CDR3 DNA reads TGTGCCAGCAGCCTAAGGGGCGGCGGGAGTTCCTACAATGAGCAGTTCTTC.